Shown below are 19 T cell receptor beta chains from a single sample sequenced in a study of shared clonotypes between healthy human individuals. TCRdb's copy holds only in-frame clones and misses some; the assay was immunoSEQ multiplex PCR. Of some 480,000 clones in the sample, around 80% were seen once. Input material: PBMCs. These receptors originate from a woman between 40 and 50 years old in good health. Some clones in this sample may be carry-over from other donors' samples.

The genes are TRBV28 and TRBJ1-1; D gene uncertain. The V gene's germline CDR1 is MDHEN and CDR2 SYDVKM. This CDR3 has 17 residues. The V end was cut by 5 bases, the J end by 4 bases, with 23 bases between. The chain's CDR3 is CASSKGLTIMSATEAFF. CDR3 nucleotide sequence: TGTGCCAGCAGTAAGGGCCTGACAATCATGTCGGCCACTGAAGCTTTCTTT.

This chain links TRBV19 with TRBJ1-2; no firm D call. There are 14 residues in the CDR3. V was clipped by 4 bases and J by 2 bases, with 11 bases between them. Germline V CDR1 and CDR2: LNHDA, SQIVND (reference sequence). This chain's CDR3 is CASSTDGWNYGYTF. The CDR3 DNA reads as TGTGCCAGTAGTACGGACGGCTGGAACTATGGCTACACCTTC.

The chain has TRBV30 and TRBJ1-2, with 9 bases that match TRBD1. This CDR3 contains 14 residues. Looked up from germline, CDR1 is GTSNPN and CDR2 is SVGIG (reference sequence). V trimming: 2 bases; J trimming: 4 bases; junction bases outside the gene matches: 5. The CDR3 is CAWSKGQGIYGYTF. CDR3 sequence (DNA): TGTGCCTGGAGTAAGGGACAGGGAATCTATGGCTACACCTTC. The full variable domain, its missing parts supplied by reference TRBV30 and TRBJ1-2, is SQTIHQWPATLVQPVGSPLSLECTVEGTSNPNLYWYRQAAGRGLQLLFYSVGIGQISSEVPQNLSASRPQDRQFILSSKKLLLSDSGFYLCAWSKGQGIYGYTFGSGTRLTVV.

The chain is built from TRBV13 and TRBJ2-1; 9 nucleotides match TRBD2. The length of the CDR3 is 15 residues. In germline, CDR1 is PRHDT, CDR2 FYEKMQ (reference sequence). Trimming cost V 4 bases and J 5 bases; bases outside gene matches: 6. The CDR3, as DNA: TGTGCCAGCAGCTCAAGGACTAGCGCCGACAATGAGCAGTTCTTC. The encoded protein is CASSSRTSADNEQFF.

The J gene is TRBJ2-3, the V gene TRBV9; a possible D gene is TRBD2 (5 bases). V was pared by 4 bases and J by 2 bases, with 14 bases between. The CDR3 is 15 amino acids. The V gene's germline CDR1 is SGDLS and CDR2 YYNGEE. This CDR3 reads CASSKTTRVTDTQYF. In nucleotides, the CDR3 is TGTGCCAGCAGCAAAACGACGAGGGTCACAGATACGCAGTATTTT. The entire variable domain, with the rest obtained from reference TRBV9 and TRBJ2-3, is as follows: DSGVTQTPKHLITATGQRVTLRCSPRSGDLSVYWYQQSLDQGLQFLIQYYNGEERAKGNILERFSAQQFPDLHSELNLSSLELGDSALYFCASSKTTRVTDTQYFGPGTRLTVL.

As concerns this clone: A far more abundant clone sits one base away, making this likely a read error. The same CDR3 also results from other DNA sequences found in this sample. The V gene is TRBV7-2, the J gene TRBJ1-2; D is unclear. CDR3 length equals 12 residues. Germline CDR1 and CDR2: SGHTA and FQGNSA. CDR3 sequence: CASSLVGYGYTF. The CDR3, as DNA: TGCGCCAGCAGCTTAGTGGGGTATGGCTACACCTTC.

V is TRBV5-4 and J is TRBJ2-5, with 8 bases lining up with TRBD1. This CDR3 has 16 residues. Germline assignment: CDR1 SGHNT and CDR2 YYREEE (reference sequence). V shed 4 bases and J 5 bases; nucleotides not matched to a gene: 13. The CDR3 loop is CASSGQGSNGEETQYF. The CDR3 DNA reads as TGTGCCAGCAGCGGACAGGGTTCCAACGGGGAGGAGACCCAGTACTTC.

This chain links TRBV7-9 with TRBJ2-2; no clear D. Trimming cost V 3 bases and J 1 base, with 6 bases left between them. The CDR3 is 14 residues long. The germline V gene encodes CDR1 SEHNR and CDR2 FQNEAQ (reference sequence). The CDR3 DNA reads as TGTGCCAGCAGCTTTAACAAGAACACCGGGGAGCTGTTTTTT. Translating gives CASSFNKNTGELFF. The entire variable domain, with the rest obtained from reference TRBV7-9 and TRBJ2-2, is as follows: DTGVSQNPRHKITKRGQNVTFRCDPISEHNRLYWYRQTLGQGPEFLTYFQNEAQLEKSRLLSDRFSAERPKGSFSTLEIQRTEQGDSAMYLCASSFNKNTGELFFGEGSRLTVL.

The chain links TRBV5-1 to TRBJ2-7; 10 bases match TRBD1. This CDR3 comprises 16 residues. V lost 0 bases to trimming and J lost 3 bases; unmatched junction nucleotides: 6. Germline lookup yields CDR1 SGHRS and CDR2 YFSETQ. As DNA, the CDR3 is TGCGCCAGCAGCTTGGAGGCTCGGGACAGGGGCTACGAGCAGTACTTC. This encodes CASSLEARDRGYEQYF.

The chain links TRBV15 to TRBJ2-2; TRBD1 is a possible D gene (6 bases). V shed 5 bases and J shed 3 bases, with 13 bases lying between them. The CDR3 extends over 15 amino acids. Per germline, CDR1 LNHNV and CDR2 YYDKDF (reference sequence). CDR3 nucleotides: TGTGCCACCAGCTGGGGCTCAGGGGACACCGGGGAGCTGTTTTTT. It encodes CATSWGSGDTGELFF.

As to this clone: At one boundary the junction diverges from the germline segment, which might be a read error. The DNA of the CDR3 is TGTGCTAGCAGCCCAGGGCTGGGACTAGAGGAGACCCAGTACTTC. It codes for CASSPGLGLEETQYF. The chain is built from TRBV7-7 and TRBJ2-5; TRBD2 aligns across 8 bases. This CDR3 has 15 residues. The V gene's germline CDR1 is SSHAT and CDR2 FNYEAQ (reference sequence). The full variable domain, rest sourced from reference TRBV7-7 and TRBJ2-5, is GAGVSQSPRYKVTKRGQDVTLRCDPISSHATLYWYQQALGQGPEFLTYFNYEAQPDKSGLPSDRFSAERPEGSISTLTIQRTEQRDSAMYRCASSPGLGLEETQYFGPGTRLLVL.

The V gene is TRBV2, the J gene TRBJ1-2, with unresolved D. V dropped 0 bases and J dropped 5 bases, with 7 bases sitting between them. The CDR3 has 13 residues. The germline gives CDR1 SNHLY, CDR2 FYNNEI. The CDR3 sequence is CASSEALQYGYTF. The CDR3 DNA follows: TGTGCCAGCAGTGAAGCGCTTCAGTATGGCTACACCTTC.

V is TRBV19 and J is TRBJ2-7, with D perhaps given as TRBD1 or TRBD2 (6 bases each). Looked up from germline, CDR1 is LNHDA and CDR2 is SQIVND (reference sequence). V gave up 5 bases and J gave up 6 bases, with 23 bases separating them. This CDR3 contains 16 residues. CDR3 sequence: CASSHGVGAQEGEQYF. The DNA for the CDR3 is TGTGCCAGTAGTCACGGGGTGGGGGCCCAGGAGGGCGAGCAGTACTTC.

This chain's CDR3 is CASSPESGDETQYF. The DNA of the CDR3 is TGTGCCAGCTCACCGGAGTCGGGGGATGAGACCCAGTACTTC. The V call is TRBV18, the J call TRBJ2-5, with D maybe TRBD2 (6 bases). V shed 3 bases and J shed 5 bases, with 13 bases lying between them. The CDR3 has 14 residues. Germline loops: CDR1 KGHSH, CDR2 LQKENI.

This clone was found once. The rearrangement uses TRBV7-9 and TRBJ2-5; TRBD2 agrees at 12 bases. The V segment lost 8 bases and the J segment 5 bases; nucleotides outside the gene matches: 6. The CDR3 covers 14 residues. The germline V gene has CDR1 SEHNR and CDR2 FQNEAQ (reference sequence). Written as DNA, the CDR3 is TGTGCCAGCCTCCGACTAGCGGGAGAGGAGACCCAGTACTTC. Its protein is CASLRLAGEETQYF.

The V and J genes are TRBV4-2 and TRBJ2-5; TRBD1 agrees at 7 bases. The germline gives CDR1 LGHNA, CDR2 YNFKEQ. Losses at the gene ends were 4 bases for V and 2 bases for J; bases not matched to a gene: 4. CDR3 length: 14 amino acids. The DNA for the CDR3 is TGTGCCAGCAGCCTAGGGACAGCTCAAGAGACCCAGTACTTC. As protein: CASSLGTAQETQYF.

The chain joins TRBV18 to TRBJ1-2; 9 bases align to TRBD1. The ends lost 2 bases at V and 8 bases at J; junction bases unmatched: 15. This CDR3 comprises 17 residues. Germline lookup yields CDR1 KGHSH and CDR2 LQKENI. This chain's CDR3 is CASSPSGTGSLLGGYTF. As DNA, the CDR3 is TGTGCCAGCTCACCATCGGGGACAGGGAGTTTACTCGGGGGCTACACCTTC.

V and J are TRBV4-1 and TRBJ2-1; TRBD1 is a possible D gene (8 bases). Germline assignment: CDR1 MGHRA and CDR2 YSYEKL. V was shortened by 4 bases and J by 7 bases, with 17 bases between the two germline ends. The CDR3 is 15 residues long. In DNA form, the CDR3 reads TGCGCCAGCAGCCCATGGACAGGGAGGGGGAATGAGCAGTTCTTC. It translates to CASSPWTGRGNEQFF.

The V and J genes are TRBV6-1 and TRBJ1-4, with D tentatively TRBD1 (5 bases). The CDR3 loop spans 16 amino acids. The V end lost 4 bases, the J end lost 3 bases, and 15 bases lay between the germline ends. CDR1 and CDR2 from the germline V gene are MNHNS and SASEGT. The CDR3 coding sequence is TGTGCCAGCAGTGTTGAAAAGGGGCTTGCTAATGAAAAACTGTTTTTT. It specifies CASSVEKGLANEKLFF.